These 24 T cell receptor beta chains originate from one sample sequenced in a study of blood T cell repertoires in COVID-19. The table came from immunoSEQ multiplex PCR; TCRdb's copy has only in-frame clones and leaves some out. The sample lists some 670,000 clones; 85% to 90% were seen once. Sequenced material: peripheral blood. The receptors come from a young woman with acute or convalescent COVID-19.

V usage is TRBV15 and J usage is TRBJ1-3; D remains unclear. Trimming took 1 base from V and 0 from J, leaving 7 bases between them. Germline CDR1 reads LNHNV; CDR2 reads YYDKDF (reference sequence). The CDR3 runs 15 residues. CDR3 region: CATSRGLRSGNTIYF. CDR3 nucleotide sequence: TGTGCCACCAGCAGAGGGCTTCGCTCTGGAAACACCATATATTTT.

Here the CDR3 reads CASSQGVDGYTF. CDR3 sequence (DNA): TGTGCCAGTTCTCAGGGGGTCGATGGCTACACCTTC. The chain carries TRBV2 and TRBJ1-2, with TRBD1 identical over 7 bases. The germline V gene has CDR1 SNHLY and CDR2 FYNNEI. J lost 6 bases, V lost 9 bases, and 7 bases had no gene match. This CDR3 region has 12 residues.

The chain employs TRBV21-1 and TRBJ2-7; TRBD1, as called in the table, went unchecked against the DNA. TRBV21-1 is a pseudogene. The CDR3 consists of 16 residues. CDR3 residues: CASSKVRTGKAHEQYF. The CDR3 nucleotides are TGTGCCAGCAGCAAAGTCCGGACAGGGAAAGCCCACGAGCAGTACTTC.

The V call is TRBV27, the J call TRBJ1-5; 9 nucleotides match TRBD1. Trimming at V came to 6 bases and at J to 6 bases, leaving 6 bases not matched to a gene. The germline V gene has CDR1 MNHEY and CDR2 SMNVEV (reference sequence). CDR3 length: 14 amino acids. CDR3: CASRTQGASQPQHF. The DNA of the CDR3 is TGTGCCAGCAGAACACAGGGGGCGAGTCAGCCCCAGCATTTT.

The V and J genes are TRBV2 and TRBJ2-7; D is ambiguous. The germline V and J ends were trimmed by 2 bases and 2 bases, with 7 bases remaining between them. This CDR3 is 13 amino acids long. CDR1 is SNHLY and CDR2 is FYNNEI in the germline V gene. The CDR3 protein is CASSELKTYEQYF. CDR3 DNA sequence: TGTGCCAGCAGTGAACTAAAAACCTACGAGCAGTACTTC.

V usage is TRBV4-1 and J usage is TRBJ1-3; D is uncertain. The V end lost 4 bases, the J end lost 0 bases, and 13 bases lay between the germline ends. The length of the CDR3 is 16 residues. CDR1 MGHRA and CDR2 YSYEKL come from the germline V gene. This CDR3 reads CASSPGNAFSGNTIYF. As DNA, the CDR3 is TGCGCCAGCAGCCCGGGGAATGCGTTCTCTGGAAACACCATATATTTT.

The chain employs TRBV6-1 and TRBJ1-2; 8 nucleotides line up with TRBD1. Germline V gives CDR1 MNHNS, CDR2 SASEGT. J gave up 6 bases and V 3 bases, and 12 bases lay outside the gene matches. The CDR3 runs to 16 residues. CDR3 sequence reads: CASSDRTGRQVDGYTF. The CDR3 DNA reads TGTGCCAGCAGTGACCGGACAGGGAGACAAGTAGATGGCTACACCTTC.

The chain employs TRBV9 and TRBJ2-1; D is ambiguous. From germline, CDR1 is SGDLS and CDR2 YYNGEE. The germline V and J ends were trimmed by 1 base and 3 bases, with 8 bases remaining between them. This CDR3 comprises 14 residues. The CDR3 is CASSVSPNYNEQFF. The CDR3, as DNA: TGTGCCAGCAGCGTAAGCCCGAACTACAATGAGCAGTTCTTC.

This chain uses TRBV24-1 with TRBJ2-3; 8 positions match TRBD1. V gave up 4 bases and J gave up 2 bases; unmatched junction bases: 4. CDR3 size: 15 residues. Germline loops: CDR1 KGHDR, CDR2 SFDVKD. In DNA form, the CDR3 reads TGTGCCACCAGTGACAGGGGGCTCCCCACAGATACGCAGTATTTT. It translates to CATSDRGLPTDTQYF.

This rearrangement joins TRBV21-1 to TRBJ2-3; the table assigns TRBD1, which was not confirmed against the DNA. TRBV21-1 is a listed pseudogene. The CDR3 runs to 16 residues. The CDR3 loop is CASSGQGQGGTDTQYF. DNA of the CDR3: TGTGCCAGCAGCGGACAGGGACAGGGCGGCACAGATACGCAGTATTTT.

The chain employs TRBV6-5 and TRBJ1-6; D may be TRBD1 (6 bases). V lost 4 bases, J lost 9 bases, and 19 bases lay in between. The germline V gene encodes CDR1 MNHEY and CDR2 SVGAGI. CDR3 length equals 16 residues. This CDR3 reads CASSSPVTGGPSPLHF. CDR3 nucleotide sequence: TGTGCCAGCAGTTCCCCCGTGACAGGTGGACCTTCACCCCTCCACTTT.

The CDR3 sequence: CASRFGGGVHTEAFF. DNA for the CDR3: TGTGCCAGCAGGTTCGGGGGGGGAGTCCACACTGAAGCTTTCTTT. The V gene is TRBV25-1, the J gene TRBJ1-1; perhaps TRBD1 as D (5 bases). Trimming removed 6 bases at V and 3 bases at J, with 17 bases between. Per germline, CDR1 MGHDK and CDR2 SYGVNS. The CDR3 totals 15 residues.

The V gene is TRBV7-4, the J gene TRBJ1-2; 8 positions agree with TRBD1. The germline V gene has CDR1 SGHVT and CDR2 SQSDAQ. Losses at the gene ends were 4 bases for V and 3 bases for J; bases not matched to a gene: 4. CDR3 length: 14 amino acids. CDR3 residues: CASSSDRVYYGYTF. Here the CDR3 DNA reads TGTGCCAGCAGCTCGGACAGGGTTTACTATGGCTACACCTTC.

This chain uses TRBV5-6 with TRBJ1-6; weak D call: TRBD1 (5 bases). CDR1 and CDR2 (germline): SGHDT, YYEEEE. With 5 bases removed from V and 10 bases from J, the gap between germline ends came to 16 bases. The CDR3 has 14 amino acids. The DNA of the CDR3 is TGTGCCAGCAGGCAGGAGGGGCGTAGCTCACCCCTCCACTTT. It is translated as CASRQEGRSSPLHF. The entire variable domain, with the rest obtained from reference TRBV5-6 and TRBJ1-6, is as follows: DAGVTQSPTHLIKTRGQQVTLRCSPKSGHDTVSWYQQALGQGPQFIFQYYEEEERQRGNFPDRFSGHQFPNYSSELNVNALLLGDSALYLCASRQEGRSSPLHFGNGTRLTVT.

The chain has TRBV30 and TRBJ1-2; D is undetermined. Looked up from germline, CDR1 is GTSNPN and CDR2 is SVGIG (reference sequence). Between the trimmed V and J ends, which lost 2 bases and 4 bases, there was a span of 14 bases. This CDR3 is 14 amino acids long. DNA for the CDR3: TGTGCCTGGAGTACCCCACCCGGGATCTATGGCTACACCTTC. The encoded protein is CAWSTPPGIYGYTF.

The rearrangement links TRBV6-5 to TRBJ2-7, with D possibly TRBD1 on 6 matching bases. CDR1 and CDR2 (germline): MNHEY, SVGAGI. V was cut by 6 bases and J by 5 bases, with 11 bases left in between. The CDR3 contains 12 residues. For the CDR3, the DNA is TGTGCCAGCAGCCTCGACAGGAACGAGCAGTACTTC. This translates into CASSLDRNEQYF.

CDR3 nucleotides: TGTGCCAGCAGCTTACTCGACAGGGGGAATAGCGAAAAACTGTTTTTT. The encoded protein is CASSLLDRGNSEKLFF. The J gene is TRBJ1-4, the V gene TRBV7-2; 9 bases match TRBD1. The CDR3 has 16 residues. Trimming at V came to 2 bases and at J to 8 bases, leaving 9 bases not matched to a gene. The germline gives CDR1 SGHTA, CDR2 FQGNSA.

This clone was seen ten or more times. The V gene is TRBV24-1, the J gene TRBJ2-2; TRBD1 matches at 8 bases. V lost 3 bases to trimming and J lost 3 bases; unmatched junction nucleotides: 11. The CDR3 is made up of 18 amino acids. Germline assignment: CDR1 KGHDR and CDR2 SFDVKD. The CDR3 loop is CATSDIVWDRLDTGELFF. CDR3 DNA sequence: TGTGCCACCAGTGATATCGTCTGGGACAGGCTGGACACCGGGGAGCTGTTTTTT.

The rearrangement uses TRBV19 and TRBJ1-5, with D possibly matching TRBD1 (5 bases). The CDR3 length is 13 residues. The germline V gene has CDR1 LNHDA and CDR2 SQIVND (reference sequence). The germline V and J ends were trimmed by 5 bases and 6 bases, with 11 bases remaining between them. DNA for the CDR3: TGTGCCAGTAGTTTCGGGGGTGTTCAGCCCCAGCATTTT. Protein product: CASSFGGVQPQHF.

As for this clone: Germline and junction disagree at one end, which may indicate a read error. This chain connects TRBV7-9 to TRBJ2-2; TRBD1 aligns across 7 bases. Germline CDR1 and CDR2: SEHNR and FQNEAQ (reference sequence). The CDR3 consists of 12 residues. CDR3: CASSHGDREDIF. The DNA of the CDR3 is TGTGCCAGCAGCCACGGAGACAGGGAAGATATTTTT.

The chain links TRBV4-1 to TRBJ1-3, with D hard to call. Germline assignment: CDR1 MGHRA and CDR2 YSYEKL. This CDR3 contains 13 residues. Trimming pared 4 bases from V and 7 bases from J, leaving 11 bases between. The CDR3 spells CASSPPGGNTIYF. DNA for the CDR3: TGCGCCAGCAGCCCACCCGGAGGGAACACCATATATTTT.

This sequence joins TRBV12-3 or TRBV12-4 and TRBJ2-1, with 9 positions matching TRBD2. V dropped 11 bases and J dropped 10; count of bases not matched to a gene: 12. CDR3 length equals 13 residues. CDR3 nucleotides: TGTGCCGGTGCGGCTAGCGGGAATAGGGAGCAGTTCTTC. The encoded protein is CAGAASGNREQFF.

Turning to this clone: The identical CDR3 is also encoded by other nucleotide sequences in the sample. The chain carries TRBV5-4 and TRBJ1-1; D possibly corresponds to TRBD1 (6 bases). Germline CDR1 SGHNT, CDR2 YYREEE (reference sequence). V dropped 0 bases and J dropped 2 bases, with 8 bases sitting between them. The CDR3 extends over 14 amino acids. Here the CDR3 DNA reads TGTGCCAGCAGCTTGGACAGGGCCAACACTGAAGCTTTCTTT. Its translation: CASSLDRANTEAFF.

CDR3 in amino acids: CSAITGTMATNEKLFF. The CDR3 nucleotides are TGCAGCGCGATTACCGGGACAATGGCAACTAATGAAAAACTGTTTTTT. The chain links TRBV29-1 to TRBJ1-4, with D perhaps matching TRBD1 (6 bases). Germline V gene sequence: CDR1 SQVTM, CDR2 ANQGSEA. V lost 7 bases and J lost 0, with 18 bases in between. The CDR3 sequence is 16 residues long. Together with reference TRBV29-1 and TRBJ1-4, the CDR3 gives the full variable domain: SAVISQKPSRDICQRGTSLTIQCQVDSQVTMMFWYRQQPGQSLTLIATANQGSEATYESGFVIDKFPISRPNLTFSTLTVSNMSPEDSSIYLCSAITGTMATNEKLFFGSGTQLSVL.